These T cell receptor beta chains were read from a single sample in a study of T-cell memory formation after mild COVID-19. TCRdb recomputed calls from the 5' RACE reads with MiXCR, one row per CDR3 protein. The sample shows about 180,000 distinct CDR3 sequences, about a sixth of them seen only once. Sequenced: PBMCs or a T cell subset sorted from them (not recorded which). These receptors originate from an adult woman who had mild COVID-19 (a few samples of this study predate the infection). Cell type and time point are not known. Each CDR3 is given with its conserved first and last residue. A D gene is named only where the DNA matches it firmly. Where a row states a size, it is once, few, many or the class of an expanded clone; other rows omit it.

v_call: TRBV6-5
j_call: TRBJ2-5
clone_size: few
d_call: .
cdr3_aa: CASSFRGLVETQYF
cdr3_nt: TGTGCCAGCAGTTTTAGGGGACTTGTTGAGACCCAGTACTTC

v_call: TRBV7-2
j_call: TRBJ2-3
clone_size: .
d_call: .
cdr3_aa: CASSLGRTPRTTDTQYF
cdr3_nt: TGTGCCAGCAGCTTAGGGCGGACCCCTAGAACCACAGATACGCAGTATTTT

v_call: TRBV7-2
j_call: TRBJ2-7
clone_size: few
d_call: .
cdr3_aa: CASSSRRGYEQYF
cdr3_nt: TGTGCCAGCAGCTCTAGAAGGGGGTACGAGCAGTACTTC

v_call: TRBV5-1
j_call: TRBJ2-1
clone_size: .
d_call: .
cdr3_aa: CASSSLGLEGDEQFF
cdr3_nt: TGCGCCAGCAGCTCCCTGGGATTGGAGGGGGATGAGCAGTTCTTC

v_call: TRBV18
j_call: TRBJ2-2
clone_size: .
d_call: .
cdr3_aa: CASSPPGAKLFF
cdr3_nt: TGTGCCAGCTCCCCCCCCGGAGCGAAGCTGTTTTTT

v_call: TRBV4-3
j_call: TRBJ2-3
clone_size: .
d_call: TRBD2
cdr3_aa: CASSQDRGSGSADTQYF
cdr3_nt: TGCGCCAGCAGCCAAGATCGCGGTAGCGGGAGCGCAGATACGCAGTATTTT

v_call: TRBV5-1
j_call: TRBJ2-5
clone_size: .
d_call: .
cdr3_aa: CASSLGHHQETQYF
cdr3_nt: TGCGCCAGCAGCTTGGGACATCACCAAGAGACCCAGTACTTC

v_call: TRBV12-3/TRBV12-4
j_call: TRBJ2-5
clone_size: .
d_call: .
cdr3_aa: CASSFGRKETQYF
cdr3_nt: TGTGCCAGCAGTTTTGGACGTAAGGAGACCCAGTACTTC

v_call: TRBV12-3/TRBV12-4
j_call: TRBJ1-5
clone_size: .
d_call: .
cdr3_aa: CASTRQGPQPQHF
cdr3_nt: TGTGCCAGCACCCGGCAGGGACCGCAGCCCCAGCATTTT

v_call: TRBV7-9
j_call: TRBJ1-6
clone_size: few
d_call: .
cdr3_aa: CASRGTLGSPLHF
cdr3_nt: TGTGCCAGCAGGGGGACCCTGGGTTCACCCCTCCACTTT

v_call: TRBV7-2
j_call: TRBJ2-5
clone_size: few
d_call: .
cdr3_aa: CASSLARALGMETQYF
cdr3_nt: TGTGCCAGCAGCTTAGCTCGGGCTCTCGGAATGGAGACCCAGTACTTC

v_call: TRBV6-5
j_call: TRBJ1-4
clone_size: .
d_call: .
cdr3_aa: CASSWGEKLFF
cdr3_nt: TGTGCCAGCAGTTGGGGTGAAAAACTGTTTTTT

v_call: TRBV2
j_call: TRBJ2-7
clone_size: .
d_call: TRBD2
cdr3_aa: CASSVAGGQYEQYF
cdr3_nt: TGTGCCAGCAGTGTCGCGGGGGGGCAATACGAGCAGTACTTC

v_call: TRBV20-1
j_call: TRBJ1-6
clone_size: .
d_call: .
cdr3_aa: CSARLAGKILNSPLHF
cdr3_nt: TGCAGTGCTAGACTGGCAGGGAAGATCCTAAATTCACCCCTCCACTTT

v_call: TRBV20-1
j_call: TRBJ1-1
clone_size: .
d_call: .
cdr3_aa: CSARDPIKGNTEAFF
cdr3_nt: TGCAGTGCTAGAGACCCTATAAAGGGGAACACTGAAGCTTTCTTT

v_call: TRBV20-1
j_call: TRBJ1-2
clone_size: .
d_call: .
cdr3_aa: CSARTIRAGGYTF
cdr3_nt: TGCAGTGCTAGAACCATCAGGGCCGGTGGCTACACCTTC

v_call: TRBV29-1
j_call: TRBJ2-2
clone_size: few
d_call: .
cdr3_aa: CSVQGRTGELFF
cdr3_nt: TGCAGCGTCCAAGGGCGGACCGGGGAGCTGTTTTTT

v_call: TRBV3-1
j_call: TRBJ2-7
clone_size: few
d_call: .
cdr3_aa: CASSPFGGKGSIYEQYF
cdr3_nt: TGTGCCAGCAGCCCCTTCGGCGGGAAGGGTTCGATCTACGAGCAGTACTTC

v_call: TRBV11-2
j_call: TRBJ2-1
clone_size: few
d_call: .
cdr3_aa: CASSFPRAKQVHNEQFF
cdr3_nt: TGTGCCAGCAGCTTCCCCAGGGCTAAGCAGGTCCACAATGAGCAGTTCTTC

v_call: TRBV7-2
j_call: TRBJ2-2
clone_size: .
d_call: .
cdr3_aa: CASSLGGGGELFF
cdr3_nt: TGTGCCAGCAGCTTAGGGGGTGGCGGGGAGCTGTTTTTT

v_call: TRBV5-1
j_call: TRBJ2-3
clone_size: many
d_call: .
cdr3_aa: CASSLEDTQYF
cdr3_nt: TGCGCCAGCAGCTTGGAAGATACGCAGTATTTT

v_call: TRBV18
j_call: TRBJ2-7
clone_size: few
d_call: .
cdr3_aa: CASSPGRYEQYF
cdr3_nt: TGTGCCAGCTCACCGGGGCGCTACGAGCAGTACTTC

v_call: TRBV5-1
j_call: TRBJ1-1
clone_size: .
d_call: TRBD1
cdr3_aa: CASSLGDRAEAFF
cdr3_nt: TGCGCCAGCAGCTTGGGAGACAGGGCTGAAGCTTTCTTT

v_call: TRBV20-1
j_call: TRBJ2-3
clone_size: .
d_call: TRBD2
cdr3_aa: CSARGLAGSTDTQYF
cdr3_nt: TGCAGTGCTAGGGGACTAGCGGGTAGCACAGATACGCAGTATTTT

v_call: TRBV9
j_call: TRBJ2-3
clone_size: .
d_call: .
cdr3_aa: CASSVGDTDTQYF
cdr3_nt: TGTGCCAGCAGCGTAGGGGACACAGATACGCAGTATTTT

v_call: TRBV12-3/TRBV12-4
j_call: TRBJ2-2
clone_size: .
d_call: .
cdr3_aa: CASRPGTTGELFF
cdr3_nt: TGTGCCAGCCGACCCGGAACCACCGGGGAGCTGTTTTTT

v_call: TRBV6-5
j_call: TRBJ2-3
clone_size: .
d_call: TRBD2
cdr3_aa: CASSRGLGTDTQYF
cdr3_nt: TGTGCCAGCAGCCGGGGACTAGGCACAGATACGCAGTATTTT

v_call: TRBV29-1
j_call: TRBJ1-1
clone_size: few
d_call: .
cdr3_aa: CSVVGTEAFF
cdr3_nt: TGCAGCGTTGTGGGTACTGAAGCTTTCTTT